The entry below gives a single TCR beta chain sequence along with its context. The antigen is not known. TCRdb's copy holds only in-frame clones and misses some; the assay was immunoSEQ multiplex PCR. The sample has 72,000 or so clones, 90% to 95% seen once. CDR3 size: 15 residues. The data originate from a study of PD-1 blockade in classical Hodgkin lymphoma. Broader study findings: At C4D1, TCR diversity had climbed significantly for CD4+ cells, though not for CD8+ cells.

All patients experienced relapse after autologous stem cell transplantation, and brentuximab vedotin exposure was variable. This clonotype originated in a human donor with classical Hodgkin lymphoma. The sample in question was peripheral blood mononuclear cells (PBMCs), obtained at baseline. The genes are TRBV21-1 and TRBJ2-7; TRBD1, the table's D call, was not compared with the DNA. TRBV21-1 represents a pseudogene. The CDR3 DNA follows: TGTGCCAGCAGCAACCCGGGACACCTCCGCTACGAGCAGTACTTC. This sequence encodes CASSNPGHLRYEQYF.